The 11 T cell receptor beta chains in this list originate from one sample, sequenced in a study of blood T cell repertoires in COVID-19. Libraries were prepared by immunoSEQ multiplex PCR; TCRdb keeps only in-frame clonotypes and omits some of them. This sample has 200,000 or so clones, with 70% to 90% found just once. The sample taken for sequencing was peripheral blood. Receptor source: a man aged 25 to 45 with COVID-19, enrolled during active disease.

This clone occurred a few times. The chain carries TRBV28 and TRBJ2-3; 9 bases line up with TRBD2. There are 14 residues in the CDR3. The V and J ends lost 2 bases and 4 bases, in that order; junction bases with no gene match: 1. Germline V gives CDR1 MDHEN, CDR2 SYDVKM. The CDR3 DNA reads as TGTGCCAGCAGTTTACTAGCGGGACCAGATACGCAGTATTTT. It is translated as CASSLLAGPDTQYF.

The V gene is TRBV5-1, the J gene TRBJ1-1; D ambiguous. Trimming took off 2 bases at V and 7 bases at J, with 15 bases between the two ends. The germline gives CDR1 SGHRS, CDR2 YFSETQ. The CDR3 is 14 amino acids. The CDR3 DNA sequence: TGCGCCAGCAGCTTCGACTCGACTAGCGGTGAAGCTTTCTTT. Translated, it gives CASSFDSTSGEAFF.

The count of this clone is one. The genes are TRBV28 and TRBJ2-7; D gene uncertain. V was pared by 4 bases and J by 0 bases, with 4 bases between. Germline-derived CDR1 and CDR2 are MDHEN and SYDVKM. The CDR3 consists of 12 residues. Written as DNA, the CDR3 is TGTGCCAGCAGTTCCTCCTCCTACGAGCAGTACTTC. It is translated as CASSSSSYEQYF. Complete variable domain (other parts from reference TRBV28 and TRBJ2-7): DVKVTQSSRYLVKRTGEKVFLECVQDMDHENMFWYRQDPGLGLRLIYFSYDVKMKEKGDIPEGYSVSREKKERFSLILESASTNQTSMYLCASSSSSYEQYFGPGTRLTVT.

This chain joins TRBV28 and TRBJ1-5, with 8 bases identical to TRBD1. V dropped 2 bases and J dropped 7; count of bases not matched to a gene: 4. The germline V gene encodes CDR1 MDHEN and CDR2 SYDVKM. The CDR3 runs 14 residues. In DNA form, the CDR3 reads TGTGCCAGCAGTTTACCAGGGGGCGGACAGCCCCAGCATTTT. This sequence encodes CASSLPGGGQPQHF.

This clone has a single count. The chain recombines TRBV30 with TRBJ1-2; D is ambiguous. Trimming removed 6 bases at V and 4 bases at J, with 15 bases between. CDR1 is GTSNPN and CDR2 is SVGIG in the germline V gene (reference sequence). The CDR3 runs to 13 residues. The CDR3 DNA sequence: TGTGCCTGCCACGACAATTCCTTCTATGGCTACACCTTC. This translates into CACHDNSFYGYTF.

The J gene is TRBJ2-7, the V gene TRBV18; the match to TRBD1 covers 7 bases. This CDR3 has 15 amino acids. V lost 4 bases to trimming and J lost 2 bases; unmatched junction nucleotides: 8. Germline V lookup: CDR1 KGHSH, CDR2 LQKENI. The CDR3 sequence is CASSLFSTGTYEQYF. The CDR3 region has the DNA TGTGCCAGCTCACTATTCTCGACAGGGACCTACGAGCAGTACTTC.

The DNA of the CDR3 is TGTGCCAGCTCACTGACAGGGGGCGCTTATCAGCCCCAGCATTTT. Protein sequence: CASSLTGGAYQPQHF. The rearrangement uses TRBV18 and TRBJ1-5; 10 positions match TRBD1. The CDR3 has 15 residues. Trimming cost V 4 bases and J 5 bases; bases outside gene matches: 5. Germline V lookup: CDR1 KGHSH, CDR2 LQKENI. Full variable domain (remainder filled in from reference TRBV18 and TRBJ1-5): NAGVMQNPRHLVRRRGQEARLRCSPMKGHSHVYWYRQLPEEGLKFMVYLQKENIIDESGMPKERFSAEFPKEGPSILRIQQVVRGDSAAYFCASSLTGGAYQPQHFGDGTRLSIL.

This chain links TRBV6-9 with TRBJ1-1; D is uncertain. V lost 3 bases, J lost 10 bases, and 6 bases lay in between. The germline V gene encodes CDR1 MNHGY and CDR2 SVAAGI. This CDR3 is 10 amino acids long. CDR3 DNA sequence: TGTGCCAGCAGTTACTATACAGCTTTCTTT. Protein product: CASSYYTAFF.

This chain connects TRBV4-2 to TRBJ1-2; 7 nucleotides agree with TRBD1. This CDR3 has 17 amino acids. Unmatched junction bases numbered 9, after V lost 2 bases and J lost 0 bases. CDR1 is LGHNA and CDR2 is YNFKEQ in the germline V gene. The CDR3 reads CASSQTGQLTANYGYTF. CDR3 sequence (DNA): TGTGCCAGCAGCCAAACGGGACAGCTAACCGCTAACTATGGCTACACCTTC.

The chain has TRBV28 and TRBJ2-3, with 14 bases matching TRBD2. This CDR3 spans 17 amino acids. The germline gives CDR1 MDHEN, CDR2 SYDVKM. Unmatched junction bases numbered 11, after V lost 4 bases and J lost 8 bases. DNA for the CDR3: TGTGCCAGCAGTTCCACCGGGACTAGCGGGAGATTAGGTACGCAGTATTTT. It encodes CASSSTGTSGRLGTQYF.

V is TRBV7-2 and J is TRBJ2-1, with 7 bases matching TRBD2. There are 17 residues in the CDR3. J gave up 0 bases and V 2 bases, and 7 bases lay outside the gene matches. Germline lookup yields CDR1 SGHTA and CDR2 FQGNSA. The CDR3 coding sequence is TGTGCCAGCAGCTTATTACTTGGCGGGGGCTCCTACAATGAGCAGTTCTTC. This translates into CASSLLLGGGSYNEQFF. The variable domain in full, completed from reference TRBV7-2 and TRBJ2-1, reads GAGVSQSPSNKVTEKGKDVELRCDPISGHTALYWYRQSLGQGLEFLIYFQGNSAPDKSGLPSDRFSAERTGGSVSTLTIQRTQQEDSAVYLCASSLLLGGGSYNEQFFGPGTRLTVL.